Following are 29 T cell receptor beta chains from one sample sequenced in a study of T cell repertoires and leukemia-associated antigens. TCRdb reprocessed the 5' RACE reads with MiXCR, giving one entry per CDR3 protein. The sample holds approximately 9,300 distinct CDR3 sequences, roughly 43% seen once. Antigen specificity for these receptors is unknown. The sample taken for sequencing was CD3+ T cells sorted from blood and cultured. These receptors were collected from a female donor in good health.

Within the sample, this clonotype is medium-sized (0.01 to 0.1%). This rearrangement joins TRBV12-3 or TRBV12-4 to TRBJ1-1; 8 bases are a match to TRBD1. This CDR3 has 13 amino acids. V was pared by 10 bases and J by 0 bases, with 4 bases of the junction left unmatched. The CDR3 region has the DNA TGTGCCACTACGGACAGGGTGAACACTGAAGCTTTCTTT. This translates into CATTDRVNTEAFF.

This clonotype was recorded a few times. This may come from a read error, since a much larger clone is one base off. This chain links TRBV11-2 with TRBJ2-5; no reliable D call. CDR1 and CDR2 (germline): SGHAT, FQNNGV. The CDR3 totals 16 residues. The CDR3 nucleotides are TGTGCCAGCCGCTTGTACATGGAATCGAGGTGGGAGACCCAGTACTTC. It yields the protein CASRLYMESRWETQYF.

J is TRBJ2-7 and V is TRBV5-1; TRBD1 might be the D (5 bases). Trimming took off 0 bases at V and 2 bases at J, with 12 bases between the two ends. CDR3 length equals 15 residues. Germline V gene sequence: CDR1 SGHRS, CDR2 YFSETQ. Here the CDR3 reads CASSLEGREAYEQYF. The CDR3 bases are TGCGCCAGCAGCTTGGAGGGCAGGGAAGCCTACGAGCAGTACTTC.

V usage is TRBV12-3 or TRBV12-4 and J usage is TRBJ2-5, with TRBD2 identical over 15 bases. This CDR3 spans 18 amino acids. After removal of 5 bases from V and 5 bases from J, the junction contained 12 bases not matched to a gene. This chain's CDR3 is CASSPRTSGRAAGETQYF. The DNA of the CDR3 is TGTGCCAGCAGTCCTCGGACTAGCGGGAGGGCCGCGGGGGAGACCCAGTACTTC.

This clonotype has at least ten counts. The V gene is TRBV2, the J gene TRBJ2-1, with D hard to call. The CDR3 has 11 amino acids. V was clipped by 2 bases and J by 12 bases, with 8 bases between them. The germline V gene encodes CDR1 SNHLY and CDR2 FYNNEI. The CDR3 region has the DNA TGTGCCAGCAGTGAAACGTTAGGGCAGTTCTTC. Its translation: CASSETLGQFF.

Remarks on this clonotype: Here the CDR3 omits its conserved ending phenylalanine or tryptophan, so a read error is the likely source. The chain uses TRBV5-1 and TRBJ1-5, with a weak D call TRBD1 (6 bases). This CDR3 has 13 amino acids. CDR1 is SGHRS, CDR2 YFSETQ, per germline. In nucleotides, the CDR3 is TGCACCAGCAGCACAGGGAACAATCAGCCCCAGCATTCT. The encoded protein is CTSSTGNNQPQHS.

This chain links TRBV20-1 with TRBJ2-1; D tentatively reads TRBD1 or TRBD2 (5 bases each). CDR1 and CDR2 from the germline V gene are DFQATT and SNEGSKA (reference sequence). Trimming stripped 0 bases from V and 9 bases from J, with 15 bases between. There are 14 residues in the CDR3. As DNA, the CDR3 is TGCAGTGCTAGAGATCGGAGTGAGGGGAGTGAGCAGTTCTTC. Protein: CSARDRSEGSEQFF.

The V and J genes are TRBV29-1 and TRBJ2-1; maybe TRBD2 (7 bases). Germline V lookup: CDR1 SQVTM, CDR2 ANQGSEA. This CDR3 spans 14 amino acids. V dropped 5 bases and J dropped 0 bases, with 11 bases sitting between them. The CDR3 DNA reads TGCAGCGTTCGGGGGGCAGGCTCCTACAATGAGCAGTTCTTC. Translating gives CSVRGAGSYNEQFF.

The table lists this clonotype with a few counts. The chain is built from TRBV7-8 and TRBJ1-2, with D possibly TRBD1 on 5 matching bases. The germline CDR1 and CDR2 sequences are SGHVS and FQNEAQ. CDR3 size: 15 residues. Trimming removed 1 base at V and 4 bases at J, with 13 bases between. The CDR3 protein is CASSLGGAESYGYTF. In nucleotides, the CDR3 is TGTGCCAGCAGCTTAGGAGGGGCGGAGTCCTATGGCTACACCTTC.

The sample holds many counts of this clonotype. The chain links TRBV5-1 to TRBJ2-4; 7 nucleotides agree with TRBD1. With V trimmed by 0 bases and J by 6 bases, 9 bases remained unmatched. The CDR3 has 16 residues. Per germline, CDR1 SGHRS and CDR2 YFSETQ. The CDR3 DNA sequence: TGCGCCAGCAGCTTGGACACCCCCCGGACAGGAAACATTCAGTACTTC. Amino acids: CASSLDTPRTGNIQYF.

This clonotype has only a few counts. The chain is built from TRBV20-1 and TRBJ2-5; TRBD2 matches at 11 bases. There are 17 residues in the CDR3. The V segment lost 2 bases and the J segment 2 bases; nucleotides outside the gene matches: 10. Germline V lookup: CDR1 DFQATT, CDR2 SNEGSKA (reference sequence). This chain's CDR3 is CSARPIGLAGGQETQYF. CDR3 nucleotides: TGCAGTGCTAGACCCATCGGGCTAGCGGGGGGTCAAGAGACCCAGTACTTC.

This chain joins TRBV5-1 and TRBJ1-4; 7 bases fit TRBD1. Germline values: CDR1 SGHRS, CDR2 YFSETQ. After removal of 4 bases from V and 10 bases from J, the junction contained 13 bases not matched to a gene. The CDR3 covers 15 residues. This chain's CDR3 is CASSLSDRRFGKLFF. The CDR3 DNA follows: TGCGCCAGCAGCCTCTCGGACAGGCGCTTTGGAAAACTGTTTTTT.

This chain connects TRBV24-1 to TRBJ2-5; D may correspond to TRBD1 or TRBD2 (5 bases each). V was pared by 9 bases and J by 1 base, with 11 bases between. Germline CDR1 reads KGHDR; CDR2 reads SFDVKD. CDR3 length equals 13 residues. CDR3 coding DNA: TGTGCCACCTCCGACGGGGCCCAAGAGACCCAGTACTTC. It yields the protein CATSDGAQETQYF.

The CDR3 bases are TGCAGTGCCAGCATCGACTCGTTGGGTGAGCAGTTCTTC. Its protein product is CSASIDSLGEQFF. This rearrangement joins TRBV20-1 to TRBJ2-1; D is undetermined. Trimming pared 6 bases from V and 9 bases from J, leaving 18 bases between. Germline CDR1 DFQATT, CDR2 SNEGSKA (reference sequence). The CDR3 covers 13 residues.

A few counts support this clonotype. The chain couples TRBV29-1 to TRBJ1-1; no firm D call. CDR1 and CDR2 from the germline V gene are SQVTM and ANQGSEA. V was clipped by 7 bases and J by 0 bases, with 15 bases between them. This CDR3 comprises 14 residues. The CDR3 nucleotides read TGCAGCGCCTCACCGGACGGAATGAACACTGAAGCTTTCTTT. This encodes CSASPDGMNTEAFF.

The genes are TRBV29-1 and TRBJ2-7; 9 bases line up with TRBD2. From germline, CDR1 is SQVTM and CDR2 ANQGSEA. The CDR3 contains 16 residues. For the CDR3, the DNA is TGCAGGCAAGCGGGAGGCCCCCCGTGGGCCACCTACGAGCAGTACTTC. It encodes CRQAGGPPWATYEQYF.

This clonotype was seen only a few times. The V call is TRBV20-1, the J call TRBJ2-1; 7 bases map to TRBD2. The CDR3 runs 17 residues. With 6 bases clipped from V and 3 bases from J, the junction kept 17 bases outside the gene matches. The germline V gene has CDR1 DFQATT and CDR2 SNEGSKA (reference sequence). In nucleotides, the CDR3 is TGCAGTGCCCATGCTTTCCCGGGAGCGGGGCGCTACAATGAGCAGTTCTTC. Its translation: CSAHAFPGAGRYNEQFF.

This chain joins TRBV20-1 and TRBJ2-1, with D tentatively TRBD1 (7 bases). The V end lost 4 bases, the J end lost 8 bases, and 12 bases lay between the germline ends. The germline V gene has CDR1 DFQATT and CDR2 SNEGSKA (reference sequence). The CDR3 spans 12 residues. DNA for the CDR3: TGCAGTGCTAAGGAGGGGGCTCATGAGCAGTTCTTC. This sequence encodes CSAKEGAHEQFF.

A few counts support this clonotype. The chain carries TRBV20-1 and TRBJ2-1, with D maybe TRBD2 (6 bases). CDR1 and CDR2 from the germline V gene are DFQATT and SNEGSKA (reference sequence). The CDR3 covers 16 residues. Trimming removed 0 bases at V and 3 bases at J, with 15 bases between. The CDR3 DNA reads TGCAGTGCTAGAGATCTGAGTAGCGGAGACTACAATGAGCAGTTCTTC. It specifies CSARDLSSGDYNEQFF.

The V and J genes are TRBV7-9 and TRBJ2-7, with 12 positions matching TRBD2. The CDR3 is 15 residues long. With V trimmed by 5 bases and J by 2 bases, 4 bases remained unmatched. Per germline, CDR1 SEHNR and CDR2 FQNEAQ (reference sequence). The CDR3 sequence: CASSRGLAGPYEQYF. The CDR3 DNA sequence: TGTGCCAGCAGCCGCGGACTAGCGGGACCCTACGAGCAGTACTTC.

This clonotype was seen just once. The junction shows a germline mismatch at one end, possibly a read error. In nucleotides, the CDR3 is TGCACCAGCAGCCAAGGGACAGGAGGGGATCAGCCCCAGCATTTT. Translated: CTSSQGTGGDQPQHF. The chain employs TRBV4-3 and TRBJ1-5; TRBD1 matches 8 bases. Looked up from germline, CDR1 is LGHNA and CDR2 is YSLEER. The CDR3 runs 15 residues.

Only a few counts were recorded for this clonotype. The chain joins TRBV12-3 or TRBV12-4 to TRBJ2-2; no clear D gene. This CDR3 has 12 amino acids. V lost 4 bases to trimming and J lost 6 bases, with 6 bases between them. CDR3 DNA: TGTGCCAGCAGTTCTAGTTCCGGGGAGCTGTTTTTT. Protein sequence: CASSSSSGELFF.

The genes are TRBV5-1 and TRBJ2-7; the match to TRBD2 covers 11 bases. Trimming cost V 0 bases and J 2 bases; bases outside gene matches: 4. The CDR3 has 16 amino acids. Germline V gene data show CDR1 as SGHRS and CDR2 as YFSETQ. The CDR3 DNA reads as TGCGCCAGCAGCTTGGTAACTAGCGGGGGCACCTACGAGCAGTACTTC. Protein sequence: CASSLVTSGGTYEQYF.

The rearrangement uses TRBV20-1 and TRBJ2-1; 8 nucleotides line up with TRBD2. CDR1 and CDR2 from the germline V gene are DFQATT and SNEGSKA (reference sequence). With 4 bases clipped from V and 16 bases from J, the junction kept 18 bases outside the gene matches. This CDR3 has 14 amino acids. The CDR3 nucleotides read TGCAGTGCTACCACTAGCGGAATATACAATGAGTATTTCTTC. Encoded protein: CSATTSGIYNEYFF.

The gene calls are TRBV18 and TRBJ2-5; TRBD2 might be the D (5 bases). Trimming pared 3 bases from V and 2 bases from J, leaving 13 bases between. CDR1 is KGHSH and CDR2 is LQKENI in the germline V gene. This CDR3 comprises 15 residues. The CDR3 sequence is CASSPFAGLQETQYF. The DNA for the CDR3 is TGTGCCAGCTCACCCTTCGCGGGTCTACAAGAGACCCAGTACTTC.

This clonotype has more than one count but fewer than ten. The CDR3: CSAYANTEAFF. The CDR3 bases are TGCAGTGCGTACGCGAACACTGAAGCTTTCTTT. The chain combines TRBV20-1 with TRBJ1-1, with D hard to call. Germline values: CDR1 DFQATT, CDR2 SNEGSKA (reference sequence). Trimming cost V 6 bases and J 1 base, with 6 bases left between them. The CDR3 totals 11 residues.

The rearrangement joins TRBV7-2 to TRBJ2-4; 14 positions match TRBD2. The CDR3 loop spans 17 amino acids. Germline V lookup: CDR1 SGHTA, CDR2 FQGNSA. V shed 2 bases, J shed 3 bases, and the junction held 3 bases outside the gene matches. In nucleotides, the CDR3 is TGTGCCAGCAGCTTACTGACTAGCGGGAGGGACAAAAACATTCAGTACTTC. It specifies CASSLLTSGRDKNIQYF.

This clonotype is large within its sample. The J gene is TRBJ2-6, the V gene TRBV5-6; 8 nucleotides line up with TRBD1. This CDR3 is 16 amino acids long. The V and J ends lost 7 bases and 2 bases, in that order; junction bases with no gene match: 8. Per germline, CDR1 SGHDT and CDR2 YYEEEE. DNA for the CDR3: TGTGCCAGCGGCCCTTCAGGGGGCGCTGGGGCCAACGTCCTGACTTTC. This sequence encodes CASGPSGGAGANVLTF.

This clonotype was recorded a few times. The chain links TRBV5-1 to TRBJ2-5; D ambiguous. The CDR3 is made up of 14 amino acids. The germline V gene encodes CDR1 SGHRS and CDR2 YFSETQ. V lost 2 bases, J lost 3 bases, and 11 bases lay in between. The CDR3 region has the DNA TGCGCCAGCAGCTTTTCGGGTTGGGAAGAGACCCAGTACTTC. Translated, it gives CASSFSGWEETQYF. Drawing the rest from reference TRBV5-1 and TRBJ2-5, the complete variable domain is KAGVTQTPRYLIKTRGQQVTLSCSPISGHRSVSWYQQTPGQGLQFLFEYFSETQRNKGNFPGRFSGRQFSNSRSEMNVSTLELGDSALYLCASSFSGWEETQYFGPGTRLLVL.